The source of this TCR beta chain is a study of blood T cells in healthy people across ages. V lost 0 bases and J lost 15; bases outside the gene matches: 6. The CDR3 has 13 amino acids. Germline V gene lookup returns CDR1 SGHTA and CDR2 FQGNSA. General study points: Roughly linear age-related decline in beta diversity appeared, significant by age 40. The unsorted PBMCs prevented any conclusive comparison of naive versus antigen-experienced cells. Long-lived donors carried more naive CD4+ cells and greater diversity than aged donors.

Details on this clonotype: Its cognate antigen is unknown.

Sample-barcoded 5' priming and a J-beta primer mix drove a second PCR of 7 to 11 cycles. Each cDNA molecule carried a tag from a template-switch adaptor that contained 12 random nucleotides. TCRdb re-called the 5' RACE reads through MiXCR, storing one row per CDR3 protein. The sample consists of about 1.4 million distinct CDR3 sequences, around 59% of them appearing once. Sample: blood. The V and J genes are TRBV7-2 and TRBJ2-1; 9 positions agree with TRBD2. The sequence derives from a man between 18 and 29 years old in good health. As DNA, the CDR3 is TGTGCCAGCAGCTTAGCGGGAGCGGGGGGCATGTTCTTC. Encoded protein: CASSLAGAGGMFF.